This T cell receptor beta chain was obtained from a study of CD8+ T cells in alopecia areata (dated by TCRdb to between 2018 and 2020). In terms of the full investigation: The treated patients, all with moderate-to-severe alopecia areata, were enrolled in an open-label pilot trial of oral tofacitinib given at 5 to 10 mg twice daily. Patients received tofacitinib for 6 to 18 months and were then followed off drug for 6 months to check for delayed response and recurrence. In both human patients and the C3H/HeJ mouse model, the study applied high-throughput TCRbeta sequencing to look at T cell clonal expansion in alopecia areata. In humans, TCRbeta sequencing was performed on scalp tissue and on sorted CD4+ and CD8+ peripheral blood T cells from healthy controls and from patients with patchy or totalis/universalis alopecia areata. Biopsies were taken from tofacitinib-treated patients at baseline and at 4 and 24 weeks of treatment, and a later scalp biopsy was taken in several of the tofacitinib-treated patients. Scalp clonality was compared across normal scalp (n=4), patchy alopecia areata scalp (n=8), and alopecia totalis/universalis scalp (n=8). The RNA source kit depended on sample type: the PAXgene miRNA kit for fixed scalp, the miRNeasy kit for PBMCs, and the RNeasy kit for mouse skin. immunoSEQ multiplex PCR using 35 Vbeta forward primers and 13 Jbeta reverse primers was used to amplify TCRbeta CDR3 regions.

This clone was seen a few times. Its specific antigen is unknown. The input lacks base qualities; no much larger clone sits a single base away. The sample's time point label, in plain terms: baseline before oral tofacitinib. From alopecia areata patients, peripheral blood was collected along with lesional scalp punch biopsies. PBMCs were separated by density centrifugation and stained for CD3, CD4 and CD8, after which CD4+ and CD8+ T cells were sorted on a FACSAria. Paper-wide results and their limitations: Compared with normal scalp, lesional scalp, particularly in alopecia totalis/universalis, had higher clonality and more expanded CD8+ clones, which suggests antigenic drive. Unlike mouse skin, where gammadelta T cells dominate, normal human skin contains resident alphabeta T cells that get sequenced too, which complicates analysis of the scalp TCR repertoire. Shared TCR sequences between patients were less evident than in mice, which may be partly attributable to HLA diversity in the patient population.

The CDR3, cysteine through phenylalanine, is 15 amino acids long. The entry retains the CDR3 DNA only, 45 bases that are in frame from base 1. Per the germline V gene, SGHTA is the CDR1 and FQGTGA is the CDR2. After removal of 5 bases from V and 3 bases from J, the junction retains 8 bases not matched to a gene. Libraries were constructed by the immunoSEQ multiplex PCR assay. RNA was extracted from all samples and reverse transcribed into cDNA, which served as template for TCR sequencing. SuperScript III was used for first-strand cDNA synthesis, primed with a 2:1 mix of oligo-dT and random hexamers. A synthetic immune receptor repertoire was used to gauge amplification bias, and whatever bias remained was removed computationally. The original methods were these. Raw reads were preprocessed for error removal, and CDR3 was defined according to IMGT conventions as running from the conserved cysteine to phenylalanine. To get clonality, Shannon entropy was normalized by log2 of the number of productive unique TCRs and the result was subtracted from 1. Scalp TCRbeta sequences were cross-referenced with sorted blood CD4 and CD8 repertoires so that the CD4 or CD8 identity of scalp clones could be inferred. TCRdb took this table from immuneACCESS and kept in-frame rearrangements with V and J called. Such tables lack part of the clones; where checked against another copy, unresolved V genes explain under half of the gap, and the rest is unexplained. The DNA was the basis for D and trimming; V, J and clone size are from that table. For this sample the table gives 60,000 to 70,000 clones, of which 40% to 50% were detected only once. About 17% of the sample comes from the top ten.

This specimen was CD8+ T cells sorted from blood, taken at week 0. The V gene is TRBV7-3 and the J gene is TRBJ1-1; 8 of the junction bases match TRBD1. The clonotype comes from a human donor with alopecia areata. In nucleotide form, the sequence is TGTGCCAGCAGCGCCTCACAGGGGGGATACACTGAAGCTTTCTTT. This encodes CASSASQGGYTEAFF. Extended through the reference TRBV7-3 and TRBJ1-1 proteins, this CDR3 yields the full variable domain: GAGVSQTPSNKVTEKGKYVELRCDPISGHTALYWYRQSLGQGPEFLIYFQGTGAADDSGLPNDRFFAVRPEGSVSTLKIQRTERGDSAVYLCASSASQGGYTEAFFGQGTRLTVV.